This T cell receptor (beta chain) was observed in a study of T cell responses to AZD1222 COVID-19 vaccine. Germline lookup yields CDR1 SGHNT and CDR2 YYREEE (reference sequence). V lost 2 bases and J lost 14; bases outside the gene matches: 7. This CDR3 has 14 amino acids. Notes on this clone: The antigen remains unidentified.

Whole-study findings and limits: Donors were mostly white British, more females; clonal diversity possibly underestimated. Epitopes outside B.1.351 and B.1.1.7 mutated regions reportedly drew nearly half of spike TCRs. No repertoire was sampled before or during the peak T cell response, only after it.

Second doses were pooled across both intervals (about 4 or about 12 weeks). Data came from immunoSEQ multiplex PCR; TCRdb stores just in-frame clones and leaves some out. The sample lists 50,000 to 65,000 clones, over 75% occurring once. The specimen was peripheral blood, collected 28 days after the second AZD1222 dose. V is TRBV5-4 and J is TRBJ2-1; 13 bases map to TRBD2. The receptor comes from an adult who received the AZD1222 COVID-19 vaccine. Here the CDR3 DNA reads TGTGCCAGCAGCTTCGGACTAGCGGGAGTTTTAAAGTTCTTC. Amino acid sequence: CASSFGLAGVLKFF.